A single sample is the source of the 9 T cell receptor beta chains below, sequenced in a study of PD-L1 blockade in urothelial cancer (dated by TCRdb to the late 2010s). The time point label of this sample denotes: pretreatment peripheral blood. Preparation of the library involved the immunoSEQ multiplex PCR assay. Sourced from immuneACCESS, this table was stored by TCRdb with only in-frame sequences that have V and J called. A share of the clones is absent; for the studies checked, an unresolved V gene accounts for under half, and the remainder has no known explanation. This sample gives roughly 100,000 clones in total; roughly nine tenths of them show up just once. Clones ranked in the top ten supply 0.97% of the sample. The source was PBMCs, collected around atezolizumab (anti-PD-L1) treatment. These receptors originate from an elderly woman with urothelial cancer.

In DNA form, the CDR3 reads TGTGCCAGCAGCACTTGGGGGGGGCAAGACGAGCAGTACTTC. As protein: CASSTWGGQDEQYF. The J gene is TRBJ2-7, the V gene TRBV7-9; possibly TRBD2 for D (7 bases). CDR3 size: 14 residues. Trimming took 5 bases from V and 5 from J, leaving 16 bases between them. Germline V gene sequence: CDR1 SEHNR, CDR2 FQNEAQ (reference sequence).

This chain uses TRBV27 with TRBJ2-7; no clear D. Between the trimmed V and J ends, which lost 10 bases and 1 base, there was a span of 11 bases. Per germline, CDR1 MNHEY and CDR2 SMNVEV (reference sequence). The CDR3 extends over 12 amino acids. CDR3 coding DNA: TGTGCCATCCCGCGGAGATCCTACGAGCAGTACTTC. Its translation is CAIPRRSYEQYF.

This clone is a singleton in its sample. V gene TRBV4-1 combines with J gene TRBJ2-2; 7 bases align to TRBD1. CDR3 size: 16 residues. V shed 2 bases, J shed 4 bases, and the junction held 7 bases outside the gene matches. CDR1 and CDR2 from the germline V gene are MGHRA and YSYEKL. The chain's CDR3 is CASSQNVGGLTGELFF. CDR3 sequence (DNA): TGCGCCAGCAGCCAAAATGTAGGGGGCCTCACCGGGGAGCTGTTTTTT.

The chain recombines TRBV18 with TRBJ1-5, with TRBD1 matching 8 bases. The V gene end was trimmed by 4 bases and the J gene end by 5 bases; junction bases not matched to a gene: 4. In germline, CDR1 is KGHSH, CDR2 LQKENI. The CDR3 contains 14 residues. CDR3 sequence reads: CASSRTGIDQPQHF. CDR3 nucleotides: TGTGCCAGCTCACGGACAGGGATCGATCAGCCCCAGCATTTT.

The chain is built from TRBV28 and TRBJ1-5; maybe TRBD1 (5 bases). CDR1 and CDR2 (germline): MDHEN, SYDVKM. V lost 5 bases and J 2 bases, leaving 16 bases between the germline ends. CDR3 length: 16 residues. The CDR3 DNA reads as TGTGCCAGCAGTCCCCGACAGTCTTCGCGCAATCAGCCCCAGCATTTT. Protein: CASSPRQSSRNQPQHF. Using reference TRBV28 and TRBJ1-5 for the parts outside the CDR3, the full variable domain is DVKVTQSSRYLVKRTGEKVFLECVQDMDHENMFWYRQDPGLGLRLIYFSYDVKMKEKGDIPEGYSVSREKKERFSLILESASTNQTSMYLCASSPRQSSRNQPQHFGDGTRLSIL.

V is TRBV28 and J is TRBJ2-1; 8 nucleotides line up with TRBD2. The germline V gene encodes CDR1 MDHEN and CDR2 SYDVKM. This CDR3 spans 16 amino acids. With 8 bases clipped from V and 0 bases from J, the junction kept 9 bases outside the gene matches. The CDR3 region is CASLDTGGSSYNEQFF. Written as DNA, the CDR3 is TGTGCCAGCCTCGACACGGGGGGGAGCTCCTACAATGAGCAGTTCTTC.

The chain links TRBV6-1 to TRBJ1-5; a possible D gene is TRBD1 (6 bases). V was shortened by 0 bases and J by 2 bases, with 14 bases between the two germline ends. This CDR3 contains 17 residues. CDR1 and CDR2 (germline): MNHNS, SASEGT. Here the CDR3 reads CASSEAWGQGRNQPQHF. As DNA, the CDR3 is TGTGCCAGCAGTGAAGCTTGGGGGCAGGGCCGCAATCAGCCCCAGCATTTT.

This chain links TRBV9 with TRBJ2-1, with TRBD2 matching over 8 bases. The CDR3 consists of 16 residues. Trimming removed 3 bases from V and 6 bases from J; junction bases left unmatched: 11. The germline V gene has CDR1 SGDLS and CDR2 YYNGEE. The CDR3 spells CASSARGSGDVNEQFF. The CDR3 DNA sequence: TGTGCCAGCAGCGCCCGGGGTAGCGGGGACGTCAATGAGCAGTTCTTC.

The chain carries TRBV5-4 and TRBJ1-1; 7 bases align to TRBD1. The CDR3 is 16 amino acids. The germline V gene encodes CDR1 SGHNT and CDR2 YYREEE (reference sequence). The ends lost 1 base at V and 0 bases at J; junction bases unmatched: 6. CDR3 DNA sequence: TGTGCCAGCAGCTTGTCAGGGGGTCGGATGAACACTGAAGCTTTCTTT. The encoded protein is CASSLSGGRMNTEAFF.